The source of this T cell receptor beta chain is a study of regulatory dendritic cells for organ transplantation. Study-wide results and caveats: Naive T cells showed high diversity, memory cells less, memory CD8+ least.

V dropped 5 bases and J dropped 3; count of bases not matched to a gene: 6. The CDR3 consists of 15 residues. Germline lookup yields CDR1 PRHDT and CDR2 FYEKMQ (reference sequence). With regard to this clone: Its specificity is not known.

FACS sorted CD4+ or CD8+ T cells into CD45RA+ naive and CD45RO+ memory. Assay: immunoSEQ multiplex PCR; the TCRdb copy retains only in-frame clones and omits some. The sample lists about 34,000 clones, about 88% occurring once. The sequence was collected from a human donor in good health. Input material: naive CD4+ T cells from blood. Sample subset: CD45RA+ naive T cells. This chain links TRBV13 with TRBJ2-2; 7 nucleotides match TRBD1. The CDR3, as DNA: TGTGCCAGCAGCCCCCCCCAGGGGGACACCGGGGAGCTGTTTTTT. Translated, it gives CASSPPQGDTGELFF.